These T cell receptor beta chains were read from a single sample in a study of shared clonotypes between healthy human individuals. TCRdb keeps only in-frame clones here, not all; method: immunoSEQ multiplex PCR. The sample lists about 1.5 million clones, 95% to 99% occurring once. Sample: naive CD4+ T cells sorted from blood. The receptors stem from a man in his thirties or forties in good health. The CDR3 runs from the conserved cysteine through the conserved F or W. Each record gives: J gene, clone size, V gene, D gene, CDR3 DNA, CDR3 protein. The D gene is left open where the match is weak. Clone size, where shown, is once, few, many, or a class for clones that have expanded.

>TRBJ2-3|NA|TRBV10-1|TRBD2
TGCGCCAGCGGGGATAGGGCTAGCGGGAGGGGCCGAGATACGCAGTATTTT
CASGDRASGRGRDTQYF
>TRBJ2-1|NA|TRBV10-2|NA
TGCGCCAGCAGGTTACTAGCCTACAATGAGCAGTTCTTC
CASRLLAYNEQFF
>TRBJ1-3|NA|TRBV6-6|NA
TGTGCCAGCAGTTACCCAGGGGACTCTGGAAACACCATATATTTT
CASSYPGDSGNTIYF
>TRBJ1-1|NA|TRBV2|TRBD1
TGTGCCAGCAGAACACTTGACAGGGTCGCTGAAGCTTTCTTT
CASRTLDRVAEAFF
>TRBJ2-1|NA|TRBV14|NA
TGTGCCAGCAGCCAAGTGAGCCTCAACCCCGGGGATGAGCAGTTCTTC
CASSQVSLNPGDEQFF
>TRBJ2-1|once|TRBV4-2|NA
TGTGCCAGCAGCCAAGGAGAGATTCCACCTCTCAATGAGCAGTTCTTC
CASSQGEIPPLNEQFF
>TRBJ2-7|NA|TRBV19|NA
TGTGCCAGTAGTATTCGAGTCTCCTACGAGCAGTACTTC
CASSIRVSYEQYF
>TRBJ1-3|NA|TRBV7-6|NA
TGTGCCAGCAGCTTAGGCCGTTCCGTCAGGGCTCGCTCTGGAAACACCATATATTTT
CASSLGRSVRARSGNTIYF
>TRBJ1-5|NA|TRBV28|NA
TGTGCCAGCAGTCTGGACAGTCTCGGGCAGCCCCAGCATTTT
CASSLDSLGQPQHF
>TRBJ2-5|NA|TRBV28|NA
TGTGCCAGCAGTCCAAGACGAATAGGGGGAGAGACCCAGTACTTC
CASSPRRIGGETQYF
>TRBJ2-7|NA|TRBV5-1|TRBD2
TGCGCCAGCAGCTGGGGACTAGCGGGGAGCTCCTACGAGCAGTACTTC
CASSWGLAGSSYEQYF
>TRBJ2-1|NA|TRBV11-3|NA
TGTGCCAGCAGCTCCCGATACAATGAGCAGTTCTTC
CASSSRYNEQFF
>TRBJ2-7|NA|TRBV21-1|NA
TGTGCCAGCAGCCCAAAGGCTGAGTTACCCTACGAGCAGTACTTC
CASSPKAELPYEQYF
>TRBJ2-7|NA|TRBV5-1|TRBD2
TGCGCCAGCAGCGAGGGACTAGCCGTCTACGAGCAGTACTTC
CASSEGLAVYEQYF
>TRBJ2-7|NA|TRBV7-2|NA
TGTGCCAGCAGCTTGGCAGGGACTTCCTACGAGCAGTACTTC
CASSLAGTSYEQYF
>TRBJ2-1|NA|TRBV9|NA
TGTGCCAGCAGCGCCAGACCCCAAGCCAATGAGCAGTTCTTC
CASSARPQANEQFF
>TRBJ2-7|once|TRBV28|NA
TGTGCCAGCAGTTTAGCTGGCGGGGCGAGTTACGAGCAGTACTTC
CASSLAGGASYEQYF
>TRBJ2-5|NA|TRBV5-1|NA
TGCGCCAGCAGCTTTGCAGGTACCCAAGAGACCCAGTACTTC
CASSFAGTQETQYF
>TRBJ2-3|NA|TRBV7-2|NA
TGTGCCAGCAGCTTATCCCCCGGAGGGGCATCAGATACGCAGTATTTT
CASSLSPGGASDTQYF
>TRBJ1-3|once|TRBV18|NA
TGTGCCAGCTCACCAGGGGCAGGGGAAGGAAACACCATATATTTT
CASSPGAGEGNTIYF
>TRBJ2-1|once|TRBV18|NA
TGTGCCAGCTCACCGGTGGGACATAGCCCCCATGAGCAGTTCTTC
CASSPVGHSPHEQFF
>TRBJ2-7|NA|TRBV28|NA
TGTGCCAGCAGTTTACCGAGCGGAGGCTCCTACGAGCAGTACTTC
CASSLPSGGSYEQYF
>TRBJ1-1|NA|TRBV11-2|TRBD1
TGTGCCAGCAGCTCATTACAGGGGATGATGGCTGAAGCTTTCTTT
CASSSLQGMMAEAFF
>TRBJ1-5|NA|TRBV7-9|NA
TGTGCCAGCAGCTTAGAACCTGGGCAGCCCCAGCATTTT
CASSLEPGQPQHF
>TRBJ1-5|NA|TRBV7-2|TRBD1
TGTGCCAGCAGCTTGACAGGGTTCGGCAATCAGCCCCAGCATTTT
CASSLTGFGNQPQHF
>TRBJ2-7|NA|TRBV7-2|TRBD2
TGTGCCAGCAGCCCTCGGCTAGCGGGGAACTACGAGCAGTACTTC
CASSPRLAGNYEQYF
>TRBJ2-1|NA|TRBV29-1|NA
TGCAGCGTTGAACCGGGGTCCTACAATGAGCAGTTCTTC
CSVEPGSYNEQFF
>TRBJ2-3|NA|TRBV5-4|TRBD2
TGTGCCAGCAGCTCTGGACTAGCGGGCACAGATACGCAGTATTTT
CASSSGLAGTDTQYF
>TRBJ2-7|NA|TRBV5-1|TRBD1
TGCGCCAGCAGCTTGTCCCAAATGACAGGGGCCTACGAGCAGTACTTC
CASSLSQMTGAYEQYF
>TRBJ2-5|NA|TRBV18|TRBD1
TGTGCCAGCTCACCGCGACTGGGACAGGGAGGCGAAGAGACCCAGTACTTC
CASSPRLGQGGEETQYF
>TRBJ2-3|NA|TRBV19|NA
TGTGCCAGTAGTGGGGACCCCTCGACAGATACGCAGTATTTT
CASSGDPSTDTQYF
>TRBJ2-5|once|TRBV9|NA
TGTGCCAGCAGCGTAGATGGGAGGGGGGAGACCCAGTACTTC
CASSVDGRGETQYF
>TRBJ1-2|NA|TRBV7-2|NA
TGTGCCAGCAGCTTACCTGGGGATCGGAGGTCAACCACCTTC
CASSLPGDRRSTTF
>TRBJ1-1|once|TRBV9|NA
TGTGCCAGCAGTACAACAAGTTTGAACACTGAAGCTTTCTTT
CASSTTSLNTEAFF
>TRBJ2-3|NA|TRBV10-2|NA
TGCGCCAGTTCCCCGGGGGTTCTGGGGGATACGCAGTATTTT
CASSPGVLGDTQYF
>TRBJ2-2|NA|TRBV5-6|NA
TGTGCCAGCAGCTTGGCCGGGTCTTCCACCGGGGAGCTGTTTTTT
CASSLAGSSTGELFF
>TRBJ2-7|NA|TRBV11-1|TRBD1
TGTGCCAGCAGCCCCGGGACAGGGAGTTCGGTCTTCTACGAGCAGTACTTC
CASSPGTGSSVFYEQYF
>TRBJ2-5|once|TRBV5-1|NA
TGCGCCAGCAGCCCGGCCACGTGGGGTTCGGGAGAGACCCAGTACTTC
CASSPATWGSGETQYF
>TRBJ1-1|NA|TRBV18|NA
TGTGCCAGCTCACCATATAAGGGGACTATGAACACTGAAGCTTTCTTT
CASSPYKGTMNTEAFF
>TRBJ2-1|NA|TRBV28|TRBD2
TGTGCCAGCAGTTTAGCGGGAGGGCCTAATGAGCAGTTCTTC
CASSLAGGPNEQFF
>TRBJ2-3|NA|TRBV7-6|NA
TGTGCCAGCAGCTTAGAGTGGGCTAACACAGATACGCAGTATTTT
CASSLEWANTDTQYF
>TRBJ2-2|NA|TRBV6-5|TRBD2
TGTGCCAGCAGTTACGTCGCGGGAGGGAACACCGGGGAGCTGTTTTTT
CASSYVAGGNTGELFF
>TRBJ1-2|NA|TRBV11-2|NA
TGTGCCAGCAGCTTTCGGCCCGCCAAAGCCATTCCGGATGGCTACACCTTC
CASSFRPAKAIPDGYTF
>TRBJ1-5|few|TRBV19|TRBD1
TGTGCCAGTAGGCTTATGGGACAGCCCAATCAGCCCCAGCATTTT
CASRLMGQPNQPQHF
>TRBJ2-1|NA|TRBV6-1|NA
TGTGCCAGCACCCCACAGGGTCAGCCCTACAATGAGCAGTTCTTC
CASTPQGQPYNEQFF
>TRBJ2-7|NA|TRBV21-1|NA
TGTGCCAGCCCCTTAGACAGGGGACCATCGGACTACTACTACGAGCAGTACTTC
CASPLDRGPSDYYYEQYF
>TRBJ2-2|once|TRBV5-1|TRBD2
TGCGCCAGCAGCGCGGGACTAGCGGGACCCGGGGAGCTGTTTTTT
CASSAGLAGPGELFF